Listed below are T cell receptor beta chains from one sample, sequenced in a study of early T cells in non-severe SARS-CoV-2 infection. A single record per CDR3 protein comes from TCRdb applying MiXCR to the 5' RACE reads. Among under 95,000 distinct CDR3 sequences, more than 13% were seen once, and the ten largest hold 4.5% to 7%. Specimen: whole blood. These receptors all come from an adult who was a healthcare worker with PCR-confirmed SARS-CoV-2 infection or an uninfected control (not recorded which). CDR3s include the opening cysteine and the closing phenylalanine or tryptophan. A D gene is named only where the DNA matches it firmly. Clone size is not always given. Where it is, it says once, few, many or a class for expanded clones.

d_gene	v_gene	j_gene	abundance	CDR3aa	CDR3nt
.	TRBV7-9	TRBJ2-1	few	CASSHGQEQFF	TGTGCCAGCAGCCATGGACAGGAGCAGTTCTTC
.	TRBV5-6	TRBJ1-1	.	CASSWPTLNTEAFF	TGTGCCAGCAGCTGGCCGACTTTGAACACTGAAGCTTTCTTT
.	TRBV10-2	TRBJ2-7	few	CASSRFGVGEQYF	TGCGCCAGCAGCAGGTTTGGGGTGGGCGAGCAGTACTTC
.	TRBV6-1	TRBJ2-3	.	CASSEAPGSTQYF	TGTGCCAGCAGTGAAGCACCAGGATCTACGCAGTATTTT
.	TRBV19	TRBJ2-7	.	CASSDLVNYEQYF	TGTGCCAGTAGCGACCTGGTAAACTACGAGCAGTACTTC
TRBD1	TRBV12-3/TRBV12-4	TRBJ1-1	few	CASSRGEQAFF	TGTGCCAGCAGCAGGGGGGAACAAGCTTTCTTT
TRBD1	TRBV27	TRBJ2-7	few	CASSTTGFRAEQYF	TGTGCCAGCAGTACGACAGGGTTCAGGGCCGAGCAGTACTTC
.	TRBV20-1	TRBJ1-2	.	CSARDAQGQYYGYTF	TGCAGTGCTAGAGATGCCCAGGGGCAATACTATGGCTACACCTTC
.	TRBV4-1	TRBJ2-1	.	CASSQAPGPIPRNNEQFF	TGCGCCAGCAGCCAAGCCCCGGGACCCATTCCCAGGAACAATGAGCAGTTCTTC
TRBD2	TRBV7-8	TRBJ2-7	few	CASSNHPSAGANSYEQYF	TGTGCCAGCAGCAACCACCCATCAGCGGGAGCGAACTCCTACGAGCAGTACTTC
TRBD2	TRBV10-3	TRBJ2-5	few	CASRLAEVETQYF	TGTGCCAGCCGGCTAGCGGAGGTAGAGACCCAGTACTTC
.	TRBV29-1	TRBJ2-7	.	CSVVQGHYEQYF	TGCAGCGTTGTCCAGGGGCATTACGAGCAGTACTTC
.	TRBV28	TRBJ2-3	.	CASSLWKADTQYF	TGTGCCAGCAGTTTATGGAAAGCGGATACGCAGTATTTT
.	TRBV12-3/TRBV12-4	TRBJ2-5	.	CASSEGGETQYF	TGTGCCAGCAGTGAAGGTGGAGAGACCCAGTACTTC
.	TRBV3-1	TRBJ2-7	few	CASSQELGRQQYF	TGTGCCAGCAGCCAAGAACTTGGGCGGCAGCAGTACTTC
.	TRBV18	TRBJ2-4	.	CASSGTNIQYF	TGTGCCAGCTCAGGGACTAACATTCAGTACTTC
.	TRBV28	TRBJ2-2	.	CAIASGSPGELFF	TGTGCCATCGCGAGCGGGTCCCCCGGGGAGCTGTTTTTT
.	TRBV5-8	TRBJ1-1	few	CASSSGHYTEAFF	TGTGCCAGCAGCTCAGGACATTACACTGAAGCTTTCTTT
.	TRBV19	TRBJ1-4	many	CASSMNEKLFF	TGTGCCAGTAGTATGAATGAAAAACTGTTTTTT
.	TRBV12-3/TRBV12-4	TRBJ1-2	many	CASSLGQGSYGYTF	TGTGCCAGCAGTTTGGGTCAGGGGAGCTATGGCTACACCTTC
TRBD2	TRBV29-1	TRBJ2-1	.	CSVVLAATYNEQFF	TGCAGCGTTGTGCTAGCGGCTACTTACAATGAGCAGTTCTTC
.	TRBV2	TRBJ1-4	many	CASSGLTGPGGGLFF	TGTGCCAGCAGTGGGTTGACAGGCCCCGGAGGCGGACTGTTTTTT
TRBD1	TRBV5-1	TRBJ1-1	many	CASSSHRGAFF	TGCGCCAGCAGCTCCCACAGGGGAGCTTTCTTT
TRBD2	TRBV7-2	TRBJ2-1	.	CASSLRGGEQFF	TGTGCCAGCAGCTTACGCGGGGGAGAGCAGTTCTTC
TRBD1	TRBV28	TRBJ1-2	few	CASRRDSNYGYTF	TGTGCCAGCAGAAGGGACAGCAACTATGGCTACACCTTC
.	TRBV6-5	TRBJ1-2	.	CASSYWGAHGYTF	TGTGCCAGCAGTTACTGGGGGGCTCATGGCTACACCTTC
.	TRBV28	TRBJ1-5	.	CASSTRGNQPQHF	TGTGCCAGCAGTACGAGGGGCAATCAGCCCCAGCATTTT
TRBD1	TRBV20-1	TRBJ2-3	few	CSARHRDRVADTLYF	TGCAGTGCTCGACACCGGGACAGGGTGGCAGATACGCTGTATTTT
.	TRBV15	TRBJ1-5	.	CATRSGVGSNQPQHF	TGTGCCACCAGGTCCGGTGTCGGGTCCAATCAGCCCCAGCATTTT
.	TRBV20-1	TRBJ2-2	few	CSARDLRVTGELFF	TGCAGTGCTAGAGATCTCCGCGTCACCGGGGAGCTGTTTTTT
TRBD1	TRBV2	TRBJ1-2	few	CASRRSTGTGYGYTF	TGTGCCAGCAGACGTAGTACCGGGACAGGGTATGGCTACACCTTC
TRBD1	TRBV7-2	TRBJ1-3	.	CASSSGQGENTIYF	TGTGCCAGCAGTTCCGGACAGGGTGAAAACACCATATATTTT
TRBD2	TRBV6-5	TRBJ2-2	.	CASREAGGLNTGELFF	TGTGCCAGCAGAGAAGCGGGAGGGCTTAACACCGGGGAGCTGTTTTTT
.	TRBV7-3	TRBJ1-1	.	CASSLAAAPRTHTEAFF	TGTGCCAGCAGCTTAGCGGCGGCACCTAGGACGCACACTGAAGCTTTCTTT
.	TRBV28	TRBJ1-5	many	CASSLGGPGGQPQHF	TGTGCCAGCAGTTTGGGTGGTCCGGGGGGTCAGCCCCAGCATTTT
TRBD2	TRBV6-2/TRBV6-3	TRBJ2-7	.	CASSYEAGVFEQYF	TGTGCCAGCAGTTACGAGGCGGGAGTCTTCGAGCAGTACTTC
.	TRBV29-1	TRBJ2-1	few	CSAARPSAGAMSQFF	TGCAGCGCCGCCCGGCCGAGCGCCGGGGCAATGTCCCAGTTCTTC
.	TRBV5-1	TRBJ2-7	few	CASSLGVGQSYEQYF	TGCGCCAGCAGCTTGGGGGTAGGACAGTCCTACGAGCAGTACTTC
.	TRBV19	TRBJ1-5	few	CASKAGNQPQHF	TGTGCCAGTAAGGCGGGCAATCAGCCCCAGCATTTT
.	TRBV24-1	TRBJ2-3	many	CATSRDKSTDTQYF	TGTGCCACCAGCCGGGACAAAAGCACAGATACGCAGTATTTT
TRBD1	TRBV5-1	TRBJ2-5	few	CASSLSTGGETQYF	TGCGCCAGCAGCTTGTCCACAGGGGGGGAGACCCAGTACTTC
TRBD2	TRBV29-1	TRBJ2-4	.	CSVGAGTDQNIQYF	TGCAGCGTCGGAGCGGGGACCGACCAAAACATTCAGTACTTC
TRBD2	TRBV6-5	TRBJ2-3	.	CASSLRPPGGSTDTQYF	TGTGCCAGCAGTCTACGCCCCCCCGGGGGGAGCACAGATACGCAGTATTTT
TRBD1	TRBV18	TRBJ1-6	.	CASSPGQGSPLHF	TGTGCCAGCTCACCGGGACAGGGTTCACCCCTCCACTTT
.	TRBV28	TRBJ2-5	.	CASSLLGGLRQETQYF	TGTGCCAGCAGTTTATTGGGGGGCTTGAGGCAAGAGACCCAGTACTTC
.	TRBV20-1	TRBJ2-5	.	CSARDRGGDLETQYF	TGCAGTGCTAGAGATAGAGGTGGAGACTTAGAGACCCAGTACTTC
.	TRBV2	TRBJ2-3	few	CASREGRTDTQYF	TGTGCCAGTCGGGAAGGACGCACAGATACGCAGTATTTT
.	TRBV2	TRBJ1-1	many	CASRQGSTEAFF	TGTGCCAGCAGACAGGGTAGCACTGAAGCTTTCTTT
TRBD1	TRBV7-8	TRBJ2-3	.	CASSLERTGRTDTQYF	TGTGCCAGCAGCTTAGAGCGGACAGGAAGGACAGATACGCAGTATTTT
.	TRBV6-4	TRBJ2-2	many	CASSREGTGELFF	TGTGCCAGCAGCCGAGAGGGTACCGGGGAGCTGTTTTTT
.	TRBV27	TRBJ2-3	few	CASTDWEDTQYF	TGTGCCAGCACAGACTGGGAGGATACGCAGTATTTT
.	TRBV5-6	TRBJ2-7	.	CASSLPQALDEQYF	TGTGCCAGCAGCTTGCCGCAGGCATTAGACGAGCAGTACTTC
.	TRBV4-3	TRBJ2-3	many	CASSQDRGQDTQYF	TGCGCCAGCAGCCAAGATCGGGGGCAAGATACGCAGTATTTT
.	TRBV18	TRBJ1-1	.	CASSPLGGETEAFF	TGTGCCAGCTCACCGCTCGGGGGAGAAACTGAAGCTTTCTTT
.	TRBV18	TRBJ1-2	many	CASSPAGNHGYTF	TGTGCCAGCTCACCAGCAGGGAATCATGGCTACACCTTC